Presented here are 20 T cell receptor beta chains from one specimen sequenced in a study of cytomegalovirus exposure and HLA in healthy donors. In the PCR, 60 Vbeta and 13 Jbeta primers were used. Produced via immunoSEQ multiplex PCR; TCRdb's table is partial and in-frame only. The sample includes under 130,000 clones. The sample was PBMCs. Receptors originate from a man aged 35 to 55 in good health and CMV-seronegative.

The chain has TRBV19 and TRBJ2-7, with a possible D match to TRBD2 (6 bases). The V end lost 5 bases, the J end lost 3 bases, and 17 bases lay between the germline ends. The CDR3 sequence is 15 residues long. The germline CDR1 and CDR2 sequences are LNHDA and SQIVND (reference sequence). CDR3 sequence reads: CASSPGDGRLYEQYF. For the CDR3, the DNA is TGTGCCAGTAGTCCCGGGGACGGGAGACTCTACGAGCAGTACTTC.

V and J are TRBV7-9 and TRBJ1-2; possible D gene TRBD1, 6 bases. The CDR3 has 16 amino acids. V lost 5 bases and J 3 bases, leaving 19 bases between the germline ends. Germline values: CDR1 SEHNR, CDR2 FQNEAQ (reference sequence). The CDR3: CASSRQGGGRDYGYTF. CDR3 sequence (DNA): TGTGCCAGCAGCCGCCAAGGGGGTGGAAGGGACTATGGCTACACCTTC.

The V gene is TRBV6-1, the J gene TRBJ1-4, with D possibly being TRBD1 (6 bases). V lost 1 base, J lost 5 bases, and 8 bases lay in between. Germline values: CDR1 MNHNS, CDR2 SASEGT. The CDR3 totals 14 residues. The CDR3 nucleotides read TGTGCCAGCAGTGAAGGGGGGCTGAATGAAAAACTGTTTTTT. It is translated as CASSEGGLNEKLFF.

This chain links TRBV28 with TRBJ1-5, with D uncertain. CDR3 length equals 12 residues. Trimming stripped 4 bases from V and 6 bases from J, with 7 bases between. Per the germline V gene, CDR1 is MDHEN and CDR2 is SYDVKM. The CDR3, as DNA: TGTGCCAGCAGTTCCTCCTTTCAGCCCCAGCATTTT. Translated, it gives CASSSSFQPQHF.

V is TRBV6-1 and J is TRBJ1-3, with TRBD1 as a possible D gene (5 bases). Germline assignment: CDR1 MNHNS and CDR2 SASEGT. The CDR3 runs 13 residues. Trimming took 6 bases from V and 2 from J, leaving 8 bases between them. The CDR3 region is CASRTETGNTIYF. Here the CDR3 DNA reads TGTGCCAGCAGGACAGAAACTGGAAACACCATATATTTT.

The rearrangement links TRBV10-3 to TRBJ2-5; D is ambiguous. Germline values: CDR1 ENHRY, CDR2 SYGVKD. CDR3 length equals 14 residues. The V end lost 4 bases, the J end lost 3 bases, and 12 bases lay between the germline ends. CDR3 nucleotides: TGTGCCATCAGTGCGCCGCCGTTAGAAGAGACCCAGTACTTC. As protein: CAISAPPLEETQYF.

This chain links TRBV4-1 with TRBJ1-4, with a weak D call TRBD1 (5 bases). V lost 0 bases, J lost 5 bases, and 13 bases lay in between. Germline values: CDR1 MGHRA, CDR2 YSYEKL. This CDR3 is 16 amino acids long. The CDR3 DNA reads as TGCGCCAGCAGCCAAGATCAGCGGGGGGGGAATGAAAAACTGTTTTTT. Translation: CASSQDQRGGNEKLFF.

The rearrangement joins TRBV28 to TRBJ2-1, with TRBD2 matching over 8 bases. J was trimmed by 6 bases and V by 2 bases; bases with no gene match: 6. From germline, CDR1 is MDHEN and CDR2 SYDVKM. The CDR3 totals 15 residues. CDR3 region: CASSLLGLVGNEQFF. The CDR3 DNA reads TGTGCCAGCAGTTTACTGGGACTAGTCGGCAATGAGCAGTTCTTC. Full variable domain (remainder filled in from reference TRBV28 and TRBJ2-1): DVKVTQSSRYLVKRTGEKVFLECVQDMDHENMFWYRQDPGLGLRLIYFSYDVKMKEKGDIPEGYSVSREKKERFSLILESASTNQTSMYLCASSLLGLVGNEQFFGPGTRLTVL.

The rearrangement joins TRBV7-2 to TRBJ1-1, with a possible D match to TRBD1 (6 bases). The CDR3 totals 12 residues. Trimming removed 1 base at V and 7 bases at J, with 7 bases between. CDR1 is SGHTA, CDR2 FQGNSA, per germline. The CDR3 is CASSLGRGEAFF. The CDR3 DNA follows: TGTGCCAGCAGCTTAGGCAGGGGTGAAGCTTTCTTT.

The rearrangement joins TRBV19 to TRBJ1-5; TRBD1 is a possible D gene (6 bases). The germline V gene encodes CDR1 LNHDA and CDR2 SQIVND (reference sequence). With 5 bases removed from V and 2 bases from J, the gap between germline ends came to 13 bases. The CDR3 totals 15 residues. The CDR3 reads CASSGGGFGNQPQHF. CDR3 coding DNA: TGTGCCAGTAGTGGGGGGGGCTTTGGCAATCAGCCCCAGCATTTT.

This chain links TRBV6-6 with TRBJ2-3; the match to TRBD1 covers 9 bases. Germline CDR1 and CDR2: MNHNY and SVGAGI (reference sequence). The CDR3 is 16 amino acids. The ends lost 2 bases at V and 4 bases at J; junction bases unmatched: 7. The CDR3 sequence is CASSYGDRGRADTQYF. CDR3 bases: TGTGCCAGCAGTTACGGAGACAGGGGGAGGGCAGATACGCAGTATTTT.

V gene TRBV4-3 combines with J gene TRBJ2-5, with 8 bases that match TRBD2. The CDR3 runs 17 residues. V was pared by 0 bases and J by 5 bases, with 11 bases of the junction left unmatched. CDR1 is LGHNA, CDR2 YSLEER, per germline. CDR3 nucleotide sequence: TGCGCCAGCAGCCAAGACCCCGTCGGTAGCGGGGCCGAGACCCAGTACTTC. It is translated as CASSQDPVGSGAETQYF.

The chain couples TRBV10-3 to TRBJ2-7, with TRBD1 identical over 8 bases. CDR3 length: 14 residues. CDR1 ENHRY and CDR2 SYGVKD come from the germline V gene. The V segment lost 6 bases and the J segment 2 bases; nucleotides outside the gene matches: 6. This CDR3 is CAIRDKQGAYEQYF. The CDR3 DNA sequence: TGTGCCATCAGGGATAAACAGGGGGCCTACGAGCAGTACTTC.

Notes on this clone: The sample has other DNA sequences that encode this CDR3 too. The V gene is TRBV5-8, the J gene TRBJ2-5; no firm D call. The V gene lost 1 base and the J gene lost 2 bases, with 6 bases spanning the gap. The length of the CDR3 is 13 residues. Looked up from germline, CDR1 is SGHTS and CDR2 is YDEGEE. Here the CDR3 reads CASSLYSQETQYF. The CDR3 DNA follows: TGTGCCAGCAGCTTGTACAGTCAAGAGACCCAGTACTTC.

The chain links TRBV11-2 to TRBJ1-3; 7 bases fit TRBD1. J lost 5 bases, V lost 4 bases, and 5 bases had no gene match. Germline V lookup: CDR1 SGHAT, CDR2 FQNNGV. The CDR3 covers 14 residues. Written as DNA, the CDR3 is TGTGCCAGCAGCTCCGACAGGGCCCGAAACACCATATATTTT. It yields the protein CASSSDRARNTIYF.

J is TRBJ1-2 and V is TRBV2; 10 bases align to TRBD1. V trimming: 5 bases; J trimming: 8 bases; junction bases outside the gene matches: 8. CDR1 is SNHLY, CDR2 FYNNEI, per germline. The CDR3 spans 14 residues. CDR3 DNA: TGTGCCAGCAGTCGGGACAGGGGTTCCGAAGGCTACACCTTC. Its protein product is CASSRDRGSEGYTF.

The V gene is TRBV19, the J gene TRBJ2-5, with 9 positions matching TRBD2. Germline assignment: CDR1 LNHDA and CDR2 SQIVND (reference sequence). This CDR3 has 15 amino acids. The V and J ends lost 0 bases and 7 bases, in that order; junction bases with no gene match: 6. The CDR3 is CASSIEYRGGVTQYF. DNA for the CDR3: TGTGCCAGTAGTATAGAATATCGCGGGGGGGTGACCCAGTACTTC. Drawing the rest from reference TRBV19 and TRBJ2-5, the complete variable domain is DGGITQSPKYLFRKEGQNVTLSCEQNLNHDAMYWYRQDPGQGLRLIYYSQIVNDFQKGDIAEGYSVSREKKESFPLTVTSAQKNPTAFYLCASSIEYRGGVTQYFGPGTRLLVL.

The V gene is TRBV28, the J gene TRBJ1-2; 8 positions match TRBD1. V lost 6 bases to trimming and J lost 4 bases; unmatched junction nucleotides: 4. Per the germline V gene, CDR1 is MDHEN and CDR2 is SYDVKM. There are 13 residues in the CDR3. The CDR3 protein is CASSTGGSYGYTF. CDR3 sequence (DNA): TGTGCCAGCAGCACAGGGGGGAGCTATGGCTACACCTTC.

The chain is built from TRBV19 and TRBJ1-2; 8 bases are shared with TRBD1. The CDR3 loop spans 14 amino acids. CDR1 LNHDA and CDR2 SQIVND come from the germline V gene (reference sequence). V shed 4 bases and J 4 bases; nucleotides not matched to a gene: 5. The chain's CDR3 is CASSSSDRAYGYTF. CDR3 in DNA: TGTGCCAGTAGTAGTTCGGACAGGGCCTATGGCTACACCTTC.

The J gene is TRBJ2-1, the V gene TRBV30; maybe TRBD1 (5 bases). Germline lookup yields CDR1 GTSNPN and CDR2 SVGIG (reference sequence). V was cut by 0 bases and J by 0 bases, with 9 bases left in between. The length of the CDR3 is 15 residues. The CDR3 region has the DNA TGTGCCTGGAGTGTAAGGGGAAGCTCCTACAATGAGCAGTTCTTC. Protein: CAWSVRGSSYNEQFF. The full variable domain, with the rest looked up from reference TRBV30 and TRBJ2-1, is SQTIHQWPATLVQPVGSPLSLECTVEGTSNPNLYWYRQAAGRGLQLLFYSVGIGQISSEVPQNLSASRPQDRQFILSSKKLLLSDSGFYLCAWSVRGSSYNEQFFGPGTRLTVL.